This TCR beta chain was obtained from a study of OX40 agonist ivuxolimab in advanced cancers. The study, taken as a whole, reports: At 0.1-3.0 mg/kg, partial responders had clonal expansion among the lowest observed.

The germline gives CDR1 ENHRY, CDR2 SYGVKD. This CDR3 spans 13 amino acids. Trimming took 6 bases from V and 8 from J, leaving 16 bases between them. As concerns this clone: Its antigen is unknown.

The assay was immunoSEQ multiplex PCR, and TCRdb's table has in-frame clones only and misses some. The sample includes fewer than 30,000 clones, 80% to 85% of them seen just once. Autoimmune disease history or systemic immunosuppression was exclusionary. Researchers took blood at baseline, on cycle 4 day 1, and on cycle 7 day 1. J is TRBJ1-2 and V is TRBV10-3; maybe TRBD1 (5 bases). The TCR originated in an adult with an advanced solid tumor such as melanoma, head and neck, liver or kidney cancer. The material was CD4+ or CD8+ T cells sorted from blood, obtained in a trial of the OX40 agonist ivuxolimab. CDR3 bases: TGTGCCATCAGGGGGGGACTCTCCGGAGGCTACACCTTC. This translates into CAIRGGLSGGYTF.